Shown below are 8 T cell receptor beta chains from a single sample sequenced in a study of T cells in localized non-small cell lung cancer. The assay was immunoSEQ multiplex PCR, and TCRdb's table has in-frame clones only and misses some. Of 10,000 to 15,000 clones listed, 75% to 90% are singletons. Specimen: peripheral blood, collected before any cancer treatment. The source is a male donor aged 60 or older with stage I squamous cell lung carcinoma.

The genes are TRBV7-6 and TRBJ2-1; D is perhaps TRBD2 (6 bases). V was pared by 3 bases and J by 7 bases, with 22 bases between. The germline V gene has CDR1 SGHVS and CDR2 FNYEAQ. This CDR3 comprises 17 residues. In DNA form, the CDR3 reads TGTGCCAGCAGCTTGGGACTTTCGAGGGCCCCCTCGAATGAGCAGTTCTTC. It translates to CASSLGLSRAPSNEQFF.

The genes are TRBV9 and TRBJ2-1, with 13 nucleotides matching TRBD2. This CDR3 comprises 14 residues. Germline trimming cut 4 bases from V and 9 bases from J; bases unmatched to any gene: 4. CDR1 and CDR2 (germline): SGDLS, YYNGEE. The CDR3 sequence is CASSPGTSGTEQFF. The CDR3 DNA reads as TGTGCCAGCAGCCCGGGGACTAGCGGGACTGAGCAGTTCTTC. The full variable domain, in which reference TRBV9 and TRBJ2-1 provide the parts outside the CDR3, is DSGVTQTPKHLITATGQRVTLRCSPRSGDLSVYWYQQSLDQGLQFLIQYYNGEERAKGNILERFSAQQFPDLHSELNLSSLELGDSALYFCASSPGTSGTEQFFGPGTRLTVL.

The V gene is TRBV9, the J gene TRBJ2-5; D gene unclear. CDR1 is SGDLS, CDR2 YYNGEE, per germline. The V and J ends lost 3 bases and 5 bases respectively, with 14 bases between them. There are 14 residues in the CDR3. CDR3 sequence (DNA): TGTGCCAGCAGCGCCTCCCGGGTCTCGGAGACCCAGTACTTC. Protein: CASSASRVSETQYF.

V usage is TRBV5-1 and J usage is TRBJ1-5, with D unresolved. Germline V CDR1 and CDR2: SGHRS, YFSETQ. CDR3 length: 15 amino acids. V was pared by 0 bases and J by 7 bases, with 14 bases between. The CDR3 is CASSLDPGGGQPQHF. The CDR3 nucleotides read TGCGCCAGCAGCTTGGATCCAGGAGGAGGGCAGCCCCAGCATTTT.

This CDR3 reads CASSQEGSAGLQPQHF. CDR3 coding DNA: TGCGCCAGCAGCCAAGAGGGATCAGCGGGTCTACAGCCCCAGCATTTT. J is TRBJ1-5 and V is TRBV4-1; D uncertain. The germline V and J ends were trimmed by 0 bases and 7 bases, with 16 bases remaining between them. There are 16 residues in the CDR3. Germline V CDR1 and CDR2: MGHRA, YSYEKL.

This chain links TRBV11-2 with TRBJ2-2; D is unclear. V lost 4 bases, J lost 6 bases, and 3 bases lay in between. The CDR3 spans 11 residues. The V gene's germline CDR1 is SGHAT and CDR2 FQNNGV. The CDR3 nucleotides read TGTGCCAGCAGCTGGGCCGGGGAGCTGTTTTTT. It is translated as CASSWAGELFF.

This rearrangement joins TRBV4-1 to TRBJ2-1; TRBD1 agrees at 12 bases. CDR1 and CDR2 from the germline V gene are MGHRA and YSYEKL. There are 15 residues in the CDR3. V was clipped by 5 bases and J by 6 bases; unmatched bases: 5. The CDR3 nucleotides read TGCGCCAGCAGCGAAGGGACAGGGGGCTTCAATGAGCAGTTCTTC. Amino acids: CASSEGTGGFNEQFF.

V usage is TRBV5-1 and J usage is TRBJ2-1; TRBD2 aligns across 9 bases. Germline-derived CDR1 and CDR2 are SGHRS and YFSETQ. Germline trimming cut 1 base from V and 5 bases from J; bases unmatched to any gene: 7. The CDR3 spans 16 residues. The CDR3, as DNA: TGCGCCAGCAGCTTGAATCCACTAGCGGGTAACAATGAGCAGTTCTTC. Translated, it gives CASSLNPLAGNNEQFF.